One and the same sample provided the 5 T cell receptor beta chains below, sequenced in a study of blood T cell repertoires in COVID-19. TCRdb's table, derived via immunoSEQ multiplex PCR, lists solely in-frame clones and lacks some. The sample contains over 75,000 clones, over 70% of which appear only once. The sequencing input was peripheral blood. All receptors derive from a woman older than 75 with active or convalescent COVID-19.

V usage is TRBV5-1 and J usage is TRBJ2-3; TRBD2 matches 9 bases. CDR3 length: 17 residues. The germline gives CDR1 SGHRS, CDR2 YFSETQ. Unmatched junction bases numbered 11, after V lost 3 bases and J lost 3 bases. Here the CDR3 reads CASSSWRASGITDTQYF. CDR3 DNA sequence: TGCGCCAGCAGCTCCTGGAGGGCTAGCGGGATAACAGATACGCAGTATTTT.

The chain couples TRBV5-1 to TRBJ1-4; D is unclear. The CDR3 loop spans 19 amino acids. CDR1 SGHRS and CDR2 YFSETQ come from the germline V gene. The germline V and J ends were trimmed by 0 bases and 0 bases, with 18 bases remaining between them. The chain's CDR3 is CASSLATQSTTATNEKLFF. The CDR3 bases are TGCGCCAGCAGCTTGGCGACACAATCCACCACGGCAACTAATGAAAAACTGTTTTTT.

The V and J genes are TRBV7-2 and TRBJ1-5; TRBD1 agrees at 8 bases. Germline CDR1 SGHTA, CDR2 FQGNSA. This CDR3 region has 16 residues. Trimming removed 5 bases from V and 2 bases from J; junction bases left unmatched: 8. DNA of the CDR3: TGTGCCAGCAGCCGTAGGACAGGGACCGGCAATCAGCCCCAGCATTTT. Protein: CASSRRTGTGNQPQHF.

This chain joins TRBV7-6 and TRBJ2-3, with D possibly TRBD2 on 5 matching bases. Germline CDR1 reads SGHVS; CDR2 reads FNYEAQ. The CDR3 spans 17 residues. Trimming cost V 7 bases and J 2 bases, with 22 bases left between them. The CDR3 spells CASTLPSSGPTTDTQYF. As DNA, the CDR3 is TGTGCCAGCACCCTCCCTTCAAGCGGCCCAACCACAGATACGCAGTATTTT.

V usage is TRBV18 and J usage is TRBJ2-3; D is undetermined. Trimming left V 6 bases short and J 5 bases short, with 9 bases between. From germline, CDR1 is KGHSH and CDR2 LQKENI. The CDR3 spans 12 residues. The CDR3 loop is CASSAERDTQYF. The CDR3 region has the DNA TGTGCCAGCTCGGCAGAAAGAGATACGCAGTATTTT.